This T cell receptor (beta chain) derives from a study of T cell repertoires in cytomegalovirus infection. Only one count was recorded for this clonotype. Its antigen is currently unknown. TCRdb processed the reads anew with MiXCR; each CDR3 protein has one entry. The sample includes 60,000 to 85,000 distinct CDR3 sequences, approximately 22% seen only once; the top ten take 79%. This CDR3 is 17 amino acids long. Germline values: CDR1 SNHLY, CDR2 FYNNEI. The ends were cut back, 5 bases at V and 0 bases at J, with 16 bases in the middle. This receptor was taken from a human donor in good health (CMV status not recorded). Some clones in this sample may be carry-over from other donors' samples. Sequencing was done on a sample of PBMCs, sequenced either directly or after in vitro stimulation (not recorded which). V and J are TRBV2 and TRBJ1-4; D remains ambiguous. CDR3 nucleotide sequence: TGTGCCAGCAGTAGGGCCCTAGGTGGGGCAACTAATGAAAAACTGTTTTTT. Amino acid sequence: CASSRALGGATNEKLFF.